The 26 T cell receptor beta chains below all came from one sample that was sequenced in a study of graft-versus-host responses after intestinal transplantation. For these receptors, no antigen is known. Produced via immunoSEQ multiplex PCR; TCRdb's table is partial and in-frame only. Of around 67,000 clones in the sample, roughly 90% were seen once. The sample in question was unstimulated CD8+ T cells sorted from spleen or lymph node cells, obtained before transplant. The receptor set was obtained from a human donor who was the organ donor for an intestinal transplant.

The chain recombines TRBV4-3 with TRBJ1-5, with 9 bases that match TRBD1. The V gene's germline CDR1 is LGHNA and CDR2 YSLEER. J gave up 4 bases and V 0 bases, and 7 bases lay outside the gene matches. The CDR3 extends over 17 amino acids. The CDR3: CASSQDGDRERNQPQHF. The CDR3 DNA is TGCGCCAGCAGCCAAGATGGGGACAGGGAGAGGAATCAGCCCCAGCATTTT.

The chain links TRBV7-2 to TRBJ2-1; possibly TRBD1 for D (5 bases). CDR3 size: 15 residues. V was pared by 5 bases and J by 4 bases, with 15 bases between. The germline V gene encodes CDR1 SGHTA and CDR2 FQGNSA. The DNA for the CDR3 is TGTGCCAGCAGCACCAACGACAGCCCTTACAATGAGCAGTTCTTC. Amino acid sequence: CASSTNDSPYNEQFF.

The chain joins TRBV6-1 to TRBJ1-2; the D is unclear. CDR3 size: 18 residues. From germline, CDR1 is MNHNS and CDR2 SASEGT. Trimming removed 3 bases from V and 5 bases from J, with 25 bases in between. This chain's CDR3 is CASSDFVAGRRSAYGYTF. Here the CDR3 DNA reads TGTGCCAGCAGTGACTTTGTGGCAGGCCGAAGGTCGGCATATGGCTACACCTTC.

The chain uses TRBV14 and TRBJ1-4; 9 bases line up with TRBD1. Germline CDR1 and CDR2: SGHDN and FVKESK. The CDR3 totals 15 residues. Germline trimming cut 1 base from V and 8 bases from J; bases unmatched to any gene: 5. The CDR3 reads CASSQVGTGWEKLFF. CDR3 nucleotides: TGTGCCAGCAGCCAAGTCGGGACAGGGTGGGAAAAACTGTTTTTT.

The gene calls are TRBV6-1 and TRBJ1-2, with unresolved D. Germline CDR1 and CDR2: MNHNS and SASEGT. This CDR3 comprises 13 residues. The V and J ends lost 8 bases and 2 bases respectively, with 12 bases between them. The CDR3 DNA follows: TGTGCCAGCGTCGAGGTCACAAACTATGGCTACACCTTC. The encoded protein is CASVEVTNYGYTF.

The genes are TRBV5-5 and TRBJ2-1, with 11 positions matching TRBD2. The germline CDR1 and CDR2 sequences are SGHKS and YYEKEE (reference sequence). V trimming: 3 bases; J trimming: 6 bases; junction bases outside the gene matches: 5. The length of the CDR3 is 15 residues. As DNA, the CDR3 is TGTGCCAGCAGCTCTACTAGCGGGGGAACCAATGAGCAGTTCTTC. Amino acids: CASSSTSGGTNEQFF.

The CDR3 sequence is CASSLGTATLQETQYF. CDR3 DNA sequence: TGTGCCAGCAGCTTAGGGACAGCTACTCTCCAAGAGACCCAGTACTTC. This chain connects TRBV7-9 to TRBJ2-5, with D perhaps TRBD1 (6 bases). Germline V CDR1 and CDR2: SEHNR, FQNEAQ (reference sequence). The V and J ends lost 1 base and 1 base respectively, with 13 bases between them. The CDR3 has 16 residues.

The genes are TRBV13 and TRBJ1-1; 11 bases are a match to TRBD1. The germline gives CDR1 PRHDT, CDR2 FYEKMQ (reference sequence). Germline trimming cut 5 bases from V and 6 bases from J; bases unmatched to any gene: 2. The CDR3 contains 13 residues. DNA of the CDR3: TGTGCCAGCAGCGGACAGGGGGCTGCTGAAGCTTTCTTT. Protein sequence: CASSGQGAAEAFF.

The gene calls are TRBV9 and TRBJ2-6; 13 bases are shared with TRBD2. This CDR3 has 19 amino acids. V was clipped by 3 bases and J by 2 bases; unmatched bases: 8. CDR1 is SGDLS, CDR2 YYNGEE, per germline. The CDR3 sequence is CASSADTGLAGPGANVLTF. CDR3 coding DNA: TGTGCCAGCAGCGCGGATACGGGACTAGCGGGACCTGGGGCCAACGTCCTGACTTTC.

This chain uses TRBV4-3 with TRBJ2-5, with D unclear. The CDR3 has 15 amino acids. V gave up 0 bases and J gave up 1 base, with 9 bases separating them. The V gene's germline CDR1 is LGHNA and CDR2 YSLEER. The CDR3 loop is CASSQDRNSQETQYF. The CDR3 DNA is TGCGCCAGCAGCCAAGATAGGAACAGCCAAGAGACCCAGTACTTC.

This rearrangement joins TRBV7-8 to TRBJ1-5; 9 nucleotides agree with TRBD1. The CDR3 is 17 amino acids. Germline loops: CDR1 SGHVS, CDR2 FQNEAQ. Trimming at V came to 5 bases and at J to 0 bases, leaving 8 bases not matched to a gene. CDR3: CASSIQGAGYSNQPQHF. In DNA form, the CDR3 reads TGTGCCAGCAGCATACAGGGGGCAGGGTATAGCAATCAGCCCCAGCATTTT.

This clone was recorded a few times. The chain is built from TRBV19 and TRBJ1-2; no definite D call. V lost 7 bases and J 1 base, leaving 7 bases between the germline ends. The CDR3 is 12 amino acids. Germline V CDR1 and CDR2: LNHDA, SQIVND (reference sequence). The DNA of the CDR3 is TGTGCCAGTATAGGAGATAACTATGGCTACACCTTC. Amino acids: CASIGDNYGYTF.

The chain couples TRBV15 to TRBJ1-5; a possible D gene is TRBD1 (5 bases). The V end was cut by 1 base, the J end by 2 bases, with 15 bases between. This CDR3 has 17 residues. CDR1 is LNHNV and CDR2 is YYDKDF in the germline V gene (reference sequence). As DNA, the CDR3 is TGTGCCACCAGCAGAGGTCCTTGGGCCAGGGGCAATCAGCCCCAGCATTTT. Its translation is CATSRGPWARGNQPQHF. The whole variable domain, filled in from reference TRBV15 and TRBJ1-5, reads DAMVIQNPRYQVTQFGKPVTLSCSQTLNHNVMYWYQQKSSQAPKLLFHYYDKDFNNEADTPDNFQSRRPNTSFCFLDIRSPGLGDTAMYLCATSRGPWARGNQPQHFGDGTRLSIL.

CDR3 DNA: TGTGCCAGTAGTGGGACTAGCGGGGAGTACGAGCAGTACGTC. The encoded protein is CASSGTSGEYEQYV. The gene calls are TRBV19 and TRBJ2-7; TRBD2 matches at 13 bases. Germline V lookup: CDR1 LNHDA, CDR2 SQIVND (reference sequence). V shed 5 bases and J 4 bases; nucleotides not matched to a gene: 2. The CDR3 loop spans 14 amino acids.

The J gene is TRBJ2-5, the V gene TRBV6-5; 8 positions agree with TRBD2. The V segment lost 6 bases and the J segment 0 bases; nucleotides outside the gene matches: 3. This CDR3 comprises 14 residues. Germline V gene sequence: CDR1 MNHEY, CDR2 SVGAGI. CDR3 sequence (DNA): TGTGCCAGCAGGGGGACTAGGGACCAAGAGACCCAGTACTTC. Amino acids: CASRGTRDQETQYF.

This sequence joins TRBV28 and TRBJ1-1; the match to TRBD1 covers 9 bases. After removal of 6 bases from V and 5 bases from J, the junction contained 7 bases not matched to a gene. The CDR3 spans 14 residues. CDR1 MDHEN and CDR2 SYDVKM come from the germline V gene. CDR3 coding DNA: TGTGCCAGCAGACCCGGGACAGGGAGTACTGAAGCTTTCTTT. Residues: CASRPGTGSTEAFF. The whole variable domain, remainder taken from reference TRBV28 and TRBJ1-1, is DVKVTQSSRYLVKRTGEKVFLECVQDMDHENMFWYRQDPGLGLRLIYFSYDVKMKEKGDIPEGYSVSREKKERFSLILESASTNQTSMYLCASRPGTGSTEAFFGQGTRLTVV.

The CDR3 region has the DNA TGTGCCAGCAGCTTCCAGGGCGGGGACTATGGCTACACCTTC. It encodes CASSFQGGDYGYTF. The chain combines TRBV5-4 with TRBJ1-2; maybe TRBD1 (5 bases). The CDR3 is made up of 14 amino acids. Trimming took 2 bases from V and 3 from J, leaving 11 bases between them. Per the germline V gene, CDR1 is SGHNT and CDR2 is YYREEE (reference sequence).

The gene calls are TRBV6-6 and TRBJ2-7, with 9 nucleotides matching TRBD1. CDR3 length: 13 amino acids. V trimming: 6 bases; J trimming: 5 bases; junction bases outside the gene matches: 5. In germline, CDR1 is MNHNY, CDR2 SVGAGI (reference sequence). CDR3 in amino acids: CASSRQGGNEQYV. The CDR3 coding sequence is TGTGCCAGCAGCCGACAGGGGGGTAACGAGCAGTACGTC.

The CDR3 spells CASSLGTEAFF. In DNA, the CDR3 is TGTGCCAGCAGCCTCGGCACTGAAGCTTTCTTT. The chain has TRBV11-1 and TRBJ1-1; D not certain. V lost 5 bases, J lost 4 bases, and 5 bases lay in between. This CDR3 has 11 residues. Germline V lookup: CDR1 SGHAT, CDR2 FQDESV (reference sequence).

The table lists this clone with a few counts. The J gene is TRBJ2-1, the V gene TRBV19, with D uncertain. Germline V gives CDR1 LNHDA, CDR2 SQIVND (reference sequence). The V and J ends lost 1 base and 8 bases respectively, with 9 bases between them. The CDR3 length is 13 residues. The CDR3 nucleotides are TGTGCCAGTAGTATAGCTGCAGTCGATGAGCAGTTCTTC. Residues: CASSIAAVDEQFF.

The rearrangement uses TRBV28 and TRBJ2-1; TRBD2 aligns across 8 bases. Germline V lookup: CDR1 MDHEN, CDR2 SYDVKM. V was pared by 2 bases and J by 7 bases, with 4 bases of the junction left unmatched. The CDR3 sequence is 14 residues long. The CDR3 bases are TGTGCCAGCAGTTTAGGGACTAGTTATAATGAGCAGTTCTTC. This translates into CASSLGTSYNEQFF.

This clone has a single count. This chain connects TRBV6-6 to TRBJ2-7, with D maybe TRBD1 (6 bases). This CDR3 region has 13 residues. Germline V gives CDR1 MNHNY, CDR2 SVGAGI (reference sequence). V was trimmed by 3 bases and J by 6 bases, leaving 12 bases between them. The CDR3 DNA reads as TGTGCCAGCAGTTATTCGACAGGAGGCGAGCAGTACGTC. Translating it yields CASSYSTGGEQYV.

V gene TRBV4-3 combines with J gene TRBJ1-2, with a tentative D call TRBD1 (5 bases). The CDR3 contains 14 residues. The V gene lost 0 bases and the J gene lost 4 bases, with 9 bases spanning the gap. Germline CDR1 LGHNA, CDR2 YSLEER. Here the CDR3 reads CASSQDQGTYGYTF. The CDR3 region has the DNA TGCGCCAGCAGCCAAGATCAGGGAACCTATGGCTACACCTTC.

The chain links TRBV19 to TRBJ1-1; 8 bases agree with TRBD1. Losses at the gene ends were 4 bases for V and 7 bases for J; bases not matched to a gene: 8. Germline lookup yields CDR1 LNHDA and CDR2 SQIVND (reference sequence). The CDR3 length is 14 residues. The CDR3 DNA is TGTGCCAGTAGTACAAACCGGGACAGGATTGAAGCTTTCTTT. Protein: CASSTNRDRIEAFF.

The V gene is TRBV28, the J gene TRBJ2-5; D is unclear. This CDR3 spans 13 amino acids. V was clipped by 3 bases and J by 5 bases, with 10 bases between them. Germline V gene sequence: CDR1 MDHEN, CDR2 SYDVKM. As DNA, the CDR3 is TGTGCCAGCAGTTTTGCGGTTCCTGAGACCCAGTACTTC. This translates into CASSFAVPETQYF.

The rearrangement joins TRBV5-5 to TRBJ2-7; 11 nucleotides line up with TRBD1. The CDR3 has 14 residues. Germline V CDR1 and CDR2: SGHKS, YYEKEE (reference sequence). J lost 6 bases, V lost 0 bases, and 2 bases had no gene match. Here the CDR3 reads CASSLVGQGGEQYV. The CDR3, as DNA: TGTGCCAGCAGCTTGGTGGGACAGGGGGGCGAGCAGTACGTC.